These 26 T cell receptor beta chains were sequenced from one sample in a study of control samples from healthy donors and cancer patients. The method was immunoSEQ multiplex PCR; TCRdb's version includes in-frame clones alone and lacks a portion of them. This sample carries some 180,000 clones, with more than 2% going to the ten biggest clones. The sequencing sample was made of blood. Receptors originate from a woman in her twenties or thirties in good health.

The V call is TRBV9, the J call TRBJ2-1; D is perhaps TRBD1 (5 bases). Germline V gene data show CDR1 as SGDLS and CDR2 as YYNGEE. The CDR3 sequence is 15 residues long. V lost 0 bases to trimming and J lost 0 bases, with 7 bases between them. CDR3 protein: CASSVGDSSYNEQFF. CDR3 in DNA: TGTGCCAGCAGCGTAGGAGACAGCTCCTACAATGAGCAGTTCTTC.

This chain links TRBV27 with TRBJ1-2; TRBD1 agrees at 9 bases. Germline V gives CDR1 MNHEY, CDR2 SMNVEV (reference sequence). J gave up 5 bases and V 5 bases, and 9 bases lay outside the gene matches. The CDR3 has 15 amino acids. Here the CDR3 DNA reads TGTGCCAGCAGTGACCGGGACAGGGATCTGTATGGCTACACCTTC. Its protein is CASSDRDRDLYGYTF.

The gene calls are TRBV19 and TRBJ1-3; D not resolved. Germline V gene lookup returns CDR1 LNHDA and CDR2 SQIVND (reference sequence). V dropped 5 bases and J dropped 4 bases, with 24 bases sitting between them. The CDR3 loop spans 18 amino acids. The CDR3 is CASSADGVHPLMGNTIYF. Written as DNA, the CDR3 is TGTGCCAGTAGTGCGGACGGCGTCCATCCGCTGATGGGAAACACCATATATTTT.

This chain links TRBV12-2 with TRBJ1-1; TRBD1, the table's D call, lacks a check against the DNA. TRBV12-2 is labeled a pseudogene. The CDR3 consists of 18 residues. CDR3 loop: CASRLGDRDSDMNTEAFF. The CDR3 DNA reads TGTGCAAGTCGCTTGGGAGACCGGGACAGTGATATGAACACTGAAGCTTTCTTT.

In DNA, the CDR3 is TGCGCCAGCAGCTTGTCGTCGGGGGCATACGAGCAGTACTTC. As protein: CASSLSSGAYEQYF. This rearrangement joins TRBV5-1 to TRBJ2-7; possibly TRBD1 or TRBD2 for D (6 bases each). The CDR3 has 14 amino acids. The V end lost 1 base, the J end lost 4 bases, and 12 bases lay between the germline ends. CDR1 is SGHRS, CDR2 YFSETQ, per germline.

The chain is built from TRBV19 and TRBJ1-5; a weak D match, TRBD1 (6 bases). Germline loops: CDR1 LNHDA, CDR2 SQIVND (reference sequence). This CDR3 comprises 18 residues. V was cut by 6 bases and J by 0 bases, with 21 bases left in between. CDR3 sequence: CASRSGDIRSYSNQPQHF. The CDR3 coding sequence is TGTGCCAGTAGATCCGGGGACATACGTTCTTATAGCAATCAGCCCCAGCATTTT.

The chain carries TRBV9 and TRBJ2-3; D uncertain. V lost 0 bases to trimming and J lost 5 bases, with 7 bases between them. The V gene's germline CDR1 is SGDLS and CDR2 YYNGEE. The CDR3 is 13 amino acids. The CDR3 bases are TGTGCCAGCAGCGTAGAAGTAAAAGATACGCAGTATTTT. This codes for CASSVEVKDTQYF.

The J gene is TRBJ1-5, the V gene TRBV30; maybe TRBD1 (6 bases). V gave up 2 bases and J gave up 6 bases, with 11 bases separating them. The CDR3 loop spans 13 amino acids. The germline gives CDR1 GTSNPN, CDR2 SVGIG (reference sequence). The CDR3 spells CAWSPGASQPQHF. CDR3 DNA sequence: TGTGCCTGGAGTCCAGGGGCCTCTCAGCCCCAGCATTTT. The complete variable domain, with remaining parts taken from reference TRBV30 and TRBJ1-5, reads SQTIHQWPATLVQPVGSPLSLECTVEGTSNPNLYWYRQAAGRGLQLLFYSVGIGQISSEVPQNLSASRPQDRQFILSSKKLLLSDSGFYLCAWSPGASQPQHFGDGTRLSIL.

The chain joins TRBV5-1 to TRBJ2-2; D not certain. CDR1 is SGHRS, CDR2 YFSETQ, per germline. Trimming removed 1 base at V and 4 bases at J, with 11 bases between. CDR3 length equals 15 residues. The CDR3 DNA reads TGCGCCAGCAGCTTGACACTTTCGGGCACCGGGGAGCTGTTTTTT. Protein product: CASSLTLSGTGELFF. The full variable domain, its missing parts supplied by reference TRBV5-1 and TRBJ2-2, is KAGVTQTPRYLIKTRGQQVTLSCSPISGHRSVSWYQQTPGQGLQFLFEYFSETQRNKGNFPGRFSGRQFSNSRSEMNVSTLELGDSALYLCASSLTLSGTGELFFGEGSRLTVL.

The rearrangement links TRBV11-2 to TRBJ2-3, with D uncertain. Per germline, CDR1 SGHAT and CDR2 FQNNGV. There are 15 residues in the CDR3. The V gene lost 5 bases and the J gene lost 1 base, with 13 bases spanning the gap. CDR3 loop: CASSLGLRGTDTQYF. The CDR3 nucleotides are TGTGCCAGCAGCCTGGGGTTACGGGGCACAGATACGCAGTATTTT.

Concerning this clone: Other DNA sequences in the sample encode the same CDR3. V usage is TRBV4-1 and J usage is TRBJ1-2; the D is unclear. The CDR3 is 16 amino acids. V lost 2 bases to trimming and J lost 1 base, with 14 bases between them. The germline V gene encodes CDR1 MGHRA and CDR2 YSYEKL. The CDR3 DNA reads as TGCGCCAGCAGCCAACCACCGGGAAACAATAACTATGGCTACACCTTC. This translates into CASSQPPGNNNYGYTF.

The genes are TRBV24-1 and TRBJ1-1; 9 nucleotides line up with TRBD1. The V and J ends lost 7 bases and 8 bases, in that order; junction bases with no gene match: 7. The CDR3 has 13 amino acids. Germline V gene sequence: CDR1 KGHDR, CDR2 SFDVKD. The CDR3 DNA reads TGTGCCACCAGGGGACAGGGAAGGAGCGAAGCTTTCTTT. Amino acids: CATRGQGRSEAFF.

The V and J genes are TRBV3-1 (or the pseudogene TRBV3-2) and TRBJ1-1; D is uncertain. Trimming removed 7 bases at V and 1 base at J, with 16 bases between. CDR1 and CDR2 (germline): LGHDT, YNNKEL (reference sequence). This CDR3 region has 15 residues. The CDR3 region has the DNA TGTGCCAGCACCGCTTCGTCCAAGGGGAACACTGAAGCTTTCTTT. Its protein is CASTASSKGNTEAFF.

The chain joins TRBV7-3 to TRBJ1-1; 10 bases agree with TRBD1. With V trimmed by 1 base and J by 12 bases, 5 bases remained unmatched. The CDR3 consists of 13 residues. CDR1 and CDR2 from the germline V gene are SGHTA and FQGTGA. CDR3 sequence: CASSLMGQGMPFF. DNA for the CDR3: TGTGCCAGCAGCTTAATGGGACAGGGGATGCCTTTCTTT.

The gene calls are TRBV12-3 or TRBV12-4 and TRBJ2-3; D remains unclear. CDR3 length: 11 residues. V was pared by 3 bases and J by 12 bases, with 10 bases between. CDR3 DNA sequence: TGTGCCAGCAGTTTTGGACGTCTCCAGTATTTT. It codes for CASSFGRLQYF.

The CDR3, as DNA: TGCGCCAGCAGCCATCCAAACACTGAAGCTTTCTTT. It translates to CASSHPNTEAFF. The chain uses TRBV4-1 and TRBJ1-1; no clear D gene. The CDR3 contains 12 residues. Germline V gives CDR1 MGHRA, CDR2 YSYEKL. V lost 3 bases and J 2 bases, leaving 4 bases between the germline ends.

V and J are TRBV4-1 and TRBJ1-5; D remains unclear. Germline CDR1 MGHRA, CDR2 YSYEKL. CDR3 length equals 14 residues. V was shortened by 3 bases and J by 4 bases, with 10 bases between the two germline ends. The CDR3 sequence: CASSHLGANQPQHF. The DNA for the CDR3 is TGCGCCAGCAGCCATCTCGGCGCAAATCAGCCCCAGCATTTT.

CDR3 amino acids: CASSRARSGTGFAYEQYF. CDR3 nucleotides: TGTGCCAGCAGTAGAGCCCGTTCCGGGACAGGGTTCGCCTACGAGCAGTACTTC. The V and J genes are TRBV7-2 and TRBJ2-7; 9 bases are a match to TRBD1. Germline V CDR1 and CDR2: SGHTA, FQGNSA. CDR3 length: 18 residues. The junction had 17 bases not matched to a gene; V was cut back by 6 bases and J by 2 bases.

This rearrangement joins TRBV15 to TRBJ1-2, with D possibly being TRBD1 (6 bases). V lost 5 bases and J 4 bases, leaving 11 bases between the germline ends. Germline V gene sequence: CDR1 LNHNV, CDR2 YYDKDF (reference sequence). This CDR3 comprises 13 residues. CDR3 protein: CATSAPGVYGYTF. The CDR3 DNA follows: TGTGCCACCAGCGCCCCAGGGGTCTATGGCTACACCTTC.

CDR3 residues: CASSQGGVLGYGYTF. Here the CDR3 DNA reads TGCGCCAGCAGCCAAGGGGGGGTTCTAGGATATGGCTACACCTTC. This sequence joins TRBV4-1 and TRBJ1-2; tentatively, D is TRBD1 (5 bases). The V end was cut by 1 base, the J end by 5 bases, with 14 bases between. CDR3 length equals 15 residues. CDR1 is MGHRA and CDR2 is YSYEKL in the germline V gene.

The chain recombines TRBV28 with TRBJ1-6; TRBD1 might be the D (5 bases). With 3 bases removed from V and 10 bases from J, the gap between germline ends came to 16 bases. The V gene's germline CDR1 is MDHEN and CDR2 SYDVKM. CDR3 size: 15 residues. The CDR3 loop is CASSLVGRTRSPLHF. The CDR3 nucleotides read TGTGCCAGCAGTTTGGTCGGACGGACACGGTCACCCCTCCACTTT. Using reference TRBV28 and TRBJ1-6 for the parts outside the CDR3, the full variable domain is DVKVTQSSRYLVKRTGEKVFLECVQDMDHENMFWYRQDPGLGLRLIYFSYDVKMKEKGDIPEGYSVSREKKERFSLILESASTNQTSMYLCASSLVGRTRSPLHFGNGTRLTVT.

V and J are TRBV3-1 (or the pseudogene TRBV3-2) and TRBJ1-5; D is undetermined. The CDR3 is 15 amino acids. Trimming cost V 4 bases and J 7 bases, with 17 bases left between them. The germline gives CDR1 LGHDT, CDR2 YNNKEL (reference sequence). CDR3 nucleotide sequence: TGTGCCAGCAGCCCCACAGCTAGAGGACGACAGCCCCAGCATTTT. This translates into CASSPTARGRQPQHF.

This chain links TRBV4-3 with TRBJ2-7; 7 bases are shared with TRBD1. The V gene's germline CDR1 is LGHNA and CDR2 YSLEER. This CDR3 spans 14 amino acids. The V segment lost 4 bases and the J segment 2 bases; nucleotides outside the gene matches: 5. CDR3 coding DNA: TGCGCCAGCAGCCCCTCGACAGGGACCTACGAGCAGTACTTC. Amino acid sequence: CASSPSTGTYEQYF.

The gene calls are TRBV19 and TRBJ1-2; D might be TRBD1 (6 bases). CDR3 length: 14 residues. The germline CDR1 and CDR2 sequences are LNHDA and SQIVND (reference sequence). Trimming pared 6 bases from V and 5 bases from J, leaving 16 bases between. The CDR3 sequence: CASSEGGGGYGYTF. As DNA, the CDR3 is TGTGCCAGTAGCGAGGGGGGCGGTGGATATGGCTACACCTTC.

The V gene is TRBV29-1, the J gene TRBJ2-7; D may be TRBD1 (6 bases). Between the trimmed V and J ends, which lost 4 bases and 5 bases, there was a span of 18 bases. CDR1 SQVTM and CDR2 ANQGSEA come from the germline V gene. CDR3 size: 14 residues. CDR3 residues: CSVGGRGTMNEQYF. The DNA for the CDR3 is TGCAGCGTTGGGGGCAGGGGAACTATGAACGAGCAGTACTTC.

The chain employs TRBV28 and TRBJ1-6; D perhaps matches TRBD1 (6 bases). V dropped 8 bases and J dropped 8 bases, with 10 bases sitting between them. The CDR3 spans 12 residues. CDR1 and CDR2 from the germline V gene are MDHEN and SYDVKM. The CDR3 spells CASQDSYSPLHF. CDR3 DNA: TGTGCCAGCCAGGACAGCTATTCACCCCTCCACTTT.